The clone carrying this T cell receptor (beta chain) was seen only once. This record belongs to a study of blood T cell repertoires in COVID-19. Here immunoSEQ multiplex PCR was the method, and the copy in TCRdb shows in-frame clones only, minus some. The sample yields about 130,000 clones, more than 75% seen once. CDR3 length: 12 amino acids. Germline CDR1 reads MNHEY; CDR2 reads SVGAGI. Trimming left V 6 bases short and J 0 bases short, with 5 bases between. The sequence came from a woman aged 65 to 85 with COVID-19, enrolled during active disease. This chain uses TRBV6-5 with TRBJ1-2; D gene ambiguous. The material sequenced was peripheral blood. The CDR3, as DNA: TGTGCCAGCAGGCCGGCTAACTATGGCTACACCTTC. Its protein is CASRPANYGYTF.